One TCR beta chain is described in this entry. Its antigen is undetermined. The protocol was immunoSEQ multiplex PCR, while the TCRdb copy is restricted to in-frame clones and leaves out a portion. The sample gives 2,500 to 3,000 clones, around 80% of which show up once; less than 50% is in the top ten. V lost 0 bases, J lost 0 bases, and 8 bases lay in between. Germline lookup yields CDR1 LGHNT and CDR2 FRNRAP. The CDR3 totals 16 residues. The sample originates from a study of immune cell composition in non-small cell lung cancer. The study's findings and limits: Dominant in vivo tumour-associated clones were not shown to share tumour-reactive sequences. Smoking pack-years did not significantly correlate with tumour TCR-beta clonality. Lung adenocarcinomas had lower top 10 clone scores and clonality than squamous tumours. Adenocarcinomas with higher top tumour-associated clone frequency had more reactive TILs.

The chain carries TRBV12-5 and TRBJ2-2, with D perhaps TRBD1 (5 bases). The specimen sequenced was lung tumor tissue. The clonotype was recovered from a human donor with non-small cell lung cancer. This CDR3 reads CASGLVLTANTGELFF. CDR3 sequence (DNA): TGTGCTAGTGGTTTGGTACTGACAGCGAACACCGGGGAGCTGTTTTTT.